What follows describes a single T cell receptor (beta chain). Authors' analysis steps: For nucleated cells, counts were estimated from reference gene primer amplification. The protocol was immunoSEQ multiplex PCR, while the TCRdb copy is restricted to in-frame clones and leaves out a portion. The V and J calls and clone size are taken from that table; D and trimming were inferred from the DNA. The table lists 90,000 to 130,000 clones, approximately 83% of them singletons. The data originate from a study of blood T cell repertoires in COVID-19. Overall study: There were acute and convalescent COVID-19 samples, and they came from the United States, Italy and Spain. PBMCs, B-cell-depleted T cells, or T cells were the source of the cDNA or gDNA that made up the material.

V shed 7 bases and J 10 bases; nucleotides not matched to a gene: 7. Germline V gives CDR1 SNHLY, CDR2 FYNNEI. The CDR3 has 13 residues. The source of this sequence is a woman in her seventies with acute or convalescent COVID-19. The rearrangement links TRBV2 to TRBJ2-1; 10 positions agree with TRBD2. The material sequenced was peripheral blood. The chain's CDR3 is CASTEGLANEQFF. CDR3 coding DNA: TGTGCCAGCACAGAGGGACTAGCGAACGAGCAGTTCTTC.